The clone carrying this TCR beta chain has just one count. Antigen specificity is unknown. These data belong to a study of cytomegalovirus exposure and HLA in healthy donors. This CDR3 is built from 14 residues. Germline values: CDR1 LNHDA, CDR2 SQIVND (reference sequence). V trimming: 10 bases; J trimming: 4 bases; junction bases outside the gene matches: 12. 13 Jbeta primers and 60 Vbeta primers were used for the PCR. Generated by immunoSEQ multiplex PCR, the TCRdb table keeps only in-frame clones and is missing some. The sample yields around 150,000 clones, 79% seen once. Study observations and caveats: Sequencing depth roughly uniform across donors was assumed in presence/absence analyses. Certain indistinguishable V segments, among them TRBV6-2 and TRBV6-3, were excluded. In a later analysis, HLA-C alleles had the fewest associated TCRs, DRB1 alleles the most.

This receptor was taken from a man aged 40-50 years in good health and CMV-seropositive. This chain joins TRBV19 and TRBJ1-1; TRBD1 matches 7 bases. Source material: PBMCs. CDR3 sequence reads: CAIRQGGSVTEAFF. The CDR3, as DNA: TGTGCCATTCGACAGGGAGGCAGCGTCACTGAAGCTTTCTTT.